Included here is one T cell receptor (beta chain) sequence, with context. The clone's antigen remains unknown. No per-base quality is available; no much larger clone lies one base away. Without any cell sorting, total RNA and DNA were co-extracted from 20-30 mg of bulk tissue using the AllPrep DNA/RNA mini kit. Four or five patients with histopathologically diagnosed primary liver carcinoma underwent surgical resection in China between 2015 and March 2016. At the time of sampling, the patients had chronic HBV infection and had not received any treatment. Each tumor was sampled at five spatially separated regions: the tumor centre plus the superior, inferior, left-lateral and right-lateral poles. Histology showed that every tumor sample contained more than 75% viable tumor cells. Each fresh piece of tumor and adjacent tissue was cut in two, with one half stored in RNAlater at -80 degrees C and the other half sent for histology.

The data originate from a study of tumor-infiltrating lymphocytes in primary liver carcinoma (dated by TCRdb to about 2017). Study-wide context: Of the five patients, three men and two women aged 30 to 69 years, four had hepatocellular carcinoma and one had combined HCC and intrahepatic cholangiocarcinoma. The five patients had tumors of stage T1-T3 N0M0, with maximum diameters ranging from about 4.2 to 10 cm. For each liver tumor, the study sampled five regions along with adjacent normal tissue and blood, and applied TCRbeta repertoire sequencing, expression microarrays and whole-exome sequencing. To link TCRbeta repertoire diversity with the local molecular phenotype, the approximately 25 tumor region samples were profiled using Agilent mRNA microarrays. High reproducibility was observed for the technical replicate repertoires, with mean shared-clone rates about 0.92 and correlation coefficients above 0.98. Roughly 3.65 to 7.5 million productive TCRbeta reads were obtained per sample, and no significant difference in read depth was found between tissue types. A total of 35 or so specimens from 5 patients underwent TCRbeta repertoire sequencing, comprising 25 or so tumor regions, 5 adjacent noncancerous liver tissues and 5 peripheral blood samples. Beyond this particular receptor, the publication reports: Only 4 or 5 patients were included in the study, and the authors note that the findings should be validated in a larger study. Comparison of CD4+ and CD8+ T cell repertoires was precluded by the use of bulk unsorted samples. Consistent with antigen-driven expansion, pairs of tumor regions showed higher repertoire overlap (mean roughly 36%) than either tumor-adjacent pairs (around 17%) or tumor-blood pairs (about 14%). Because only the TCR beta chain was sequenced and unpaired alpha chains were not captured, true repertoire diversity is likely underestimated. Only about 8-24% of top clones were present in all five regions of a tumor, suggesting spatial heterogeneity of tumor-infiltrating T cells. Compared with blood, tumors had a significantly larger share of the repertoire taken up by the top 250 clones (p = 0.039).

Using a constant-region primer and ProtoScript II reverse transcriptase, TCRbeta-specific cDNA was reverse-transcribed from approximately 0.55 ug total RNA. Three nested multiplex PCR rounds, following a slightly modified ARM-PCR procedure, were used to build the TCRbeta libraries. Each of the first two PCR rounds ran for about 10 cycles and used multiplex TRBV1-TRBV30 forward primers together with a Cbeta reverse primer. Sample barcodes and Illumina adapters were attached in a final 25-cycle PCR using Deep VentR polymerase. Before sequencing, amplicons between 200 and 500 bp were purified from gel using a QIAquick gel extraction kit. TCRbeta amplicons were sequenced on an Illumina HiSeq 2500 with 250-bp paired-end reads. Per the source publication's procedure: To recover full CDR3 sequences, reads were quality-trimmed using Trimmomatic v0.33 and paired reads were then merged using FLASH v1.2.11. MiGEC v1.2.1b assigned V, D and J germline segments to the rearranged TCRbeta sequences. VDJtools v1.0.0 computed clonotype statistics and Shannon-Wiener diversity indices. To reduce sampling bias, subsequent analyses other than the diversity analysis used only the 250 most abundant clonotypes in each sample. TCRdb reprocessing: public reads trimmed at Q25 with fastp, clones called with MiXCR, in-frame beta chains kept. Identical CDR3 protein sequences are pooled into one entry, listed with their most common genes and DNA. TCRdb, not the authors, supplied the V and J calls. The sample data list roughly 55,000 distinct CDR3 sequences, and 65% to 80% of these were observed just once. Around 50% of the sample comes from the top ten.

The CDR3 contains 14 residues, cysteine and phenylalanine counted. Only the CDR3 portion is preserved as DNA: 42 bases, with reading frame beginning at the first base. The germline V gene gives CDR1 as SQVTM and CDR2 as ANQGSEA. Trimming costs V 6 bases and J 0 bases, and their ends lie 12 bases apart. The sequenced material came from liver tumor tissue from sampling region 2. The cell subset or site label corresponds to: tumor region T2, inferior pole. This clonotype originated in a man aged 35 to 55 with primary liver carcinoma and hepatitis B virus infection. The sequence is built from TRBV29-1 and TRBJ2-1; the D gene identity is not certain. The DNA is TGCAGCGTCCGAGCAGGAAACTCCTACAATGAGCAGTTCTTC. Its protein is CSVRAGNSYNEQFF.